Detailed here is one T cell receptor beta chain. Its specificity is not known. Here immunoSEQ multiplex PCR was the method, and the copy in TCRdb shows in-frame clones only, minus some. This sample has 45,000 to 60,000 clones, with around 83% found just once. The entry originates in a study of T cells in localized non-small cell lung cancer. Study findings and constraints: Uninvolved neighboring lung showed the greatest T cell clonality, exceeding tumor. A higher density of T cells in blood coincided with extended overall survival. Across samples, adjacent lung featured a median around 60 of the top 100 tumor clones.

The CDR3 runs to 14 residues. Germline CDR1 SEHNR, CDR2 FQNEAQ (reference sequence). V was cut by 0 bases and J by 7 bases, with 10 bases left in between. Specimen: peripheral blood, collected before any cancer treatment. The receptor comes from a female donor of 60 years or more with stage II squamous cell lung carcinoma. The chain couples TRBV7-9 to TRBJ2-1; D gene uncertain. Written as DNA, the CDR3 is TGTGCCAGCAGCTTAGCGAATCCCGTTAATGAGCAGTTCTTC. Translated: CASSLANPVNEQFF.